This TCR beta chain was sequenced for a study of blood T cell repertoires in COVID-19. This clone was observed a handful of times. The data were produced by immunoSEQ multiplex PCR, yet TCRdb's version contains in-frame clones alone and is incomplete. The table lists some 390,000 clones, just under 90% of them singletons, with approximately 1.5% in the top ten. This CDR3 is 12 amino acids long. After removal of 2 bases from V and 14 bases from J, the junction contained 6 bases not matched to a gene. The germline gives CDR1 SGHAT, CDR2 FQNNGV. The material sequenced was PBMCs or T cells enriched from blood (not recorded which). This chain connects TRBV11-2 to TRBJ1-3, with 7 bases that match TRBD1. This clonotype was sampled from a woman aged 25 to 39 who had recovered from COVID-19. CDR3 sequence reads: CASSLRGQTLYF. The CDR3 coding sequence is TGTGCCAGCAGCTTAAGGGGACAGACCTTATATTTT. Together with reference TRBV11-2 and TRBJ1-3, the CDR3 gives the full variable domain: EAGVAQSPRYKIIEKRQSVAFWCNPISGHATLYWYQQILGQGPKLLIQFQNNGVVDDSQLPKDRFSAERLKGVDSTLKIQPAKLEDSAVYLCASSLRGQTLYFGEGSWLTVV.